This T cell receptor beta chain derives from a study of T-cell reconstitution after alpha-beta-depleted transplantation in children. Of note for this clonotype: Just one base apart from a much larger clone, this may be a read error.

TCRbeta library preparation incorporated unique molecular identifiers. MiXCR, applied by TCRdb to the PCR reads, yields one record per CDR3 protein. The sample has 200,000 to 250,000 distinct CDR3 sequences, under 9.5% seen once. This receptor was taken from a human donor who donated a stem cell graft to a child with acute lymphoblastic leukemia. The source was PBMCs from the stem cell graft donor, collected from the stem cell graft.

For the CDR3, the DNA is TGTGCCAGCAATTCGCCTGGACAGGCAGAGCAGTACTTC. It is translated as CASNSPGQAEQYF. The chain combines TRBV6-5 with TRBJ2-7, with 7 bases matching TRBD1. The CDR3 has 13 amino acids. V lost 7 bases, J lost 7 bases, and 10 bases stayed unmatched. CDR1 is MNHEY, CDR2 SVGAGI, per germline.